The rows below give T cell receptor beta chains drawn from one sample of a study of cytomegalovirus exposure and HLA in healthy donors. This table comes from immunoSEQ multiplex PCR, and its TCRdb copy is limited to in-frame clones, with some not included. The data show 150,000 to 200,000 clones, around 80% seen once. Material: PBMCs. The receptors were gathered from a woman aged 40-49 years in good health and CMV-seropositive. CDR3s include the opening cysteine and the closing phenylalanine or tryptophan. Each record gives: CDR3 DNA, CDR3 protein, D gene, J gene, clone size, CDR3 length, V gene. The D gene is left open where the match is weak. Some rows have no size entry. The others give once, few or many, or a class for an expanded clone.

DNA: TGTGCCAGCAGCTTAGATCTTACAAGGTCGGGTGGCTACACCTTC; CDR3: CASSLDLTRSGGYTF; D: -; J: TRBJ1-2; size: few; length: 15; V: TRBV11-2
DNA: TGCGCCAGCAGCCAAGATCGTAGTTCACCCCTCCACTTT; CDR3: CASSQDRSSPLHF; D: -; J: TRBJ1-6; size: few; length: 13; V: TRBV4-1
DNA: TGCAGCGGCCGGGACTTCCAAGAGACCCAGTACTTC; CDR3: CSGRDFQETQYF; D: -; J: TRBJ2-5; size: -; length: 12; V: TRBV29-1
DNA: TGTGCCAGCGCCCACTTGTTTGGACAGGGGACCCACGAGCAGTACTTC; CDR3: CASAHLFGQGTHEQYF; D: TRBD1; J: TRBJ2-7; size: -; length: 16; V: TRBV28
DNA: TGTGCCAGTAGTGCTACTAGCATCCACGAGCAGTACTTC; CDR3: CASSATSIHEQYF; D: -; J: TRBJ2-7; size: -; length: 13; V: TRBV19
DNA: TGTGCCAGCAGCCGCGGGAAGACAGATACGCAGTATTTT; CDR3: CASSRGKTDTQYF; D: -; J: TRBJ2-3; size: -; length: 13; V: TRBV6-5
DNA: TGTGCCAGCACTCCCCGGGGATCCTACAATGAGCAGTTCTTC; CDR3: CASTPRGSYNEQFF; D: -; J: TRBJ2-1; size: few; length: 14; V: TRBV6-1
DNA: TGTGCCAGCAGCCTCGGCGGAGTAGCTATCAATGAGCAGTTCTTC; CDR3: CASSLGGVAINEQFF; D: -; J: TRBJ2-1; size: few; length: 15; V: TRBV11-2
DNA: TGCGCCAGCAGTGAAGGCGGGAGTGGTTTCAATGAGCAGTTCTTC; CDR3: CASSEGGSGFNEQFF; D: TRBD2; J: TRBJ2-1; size: -; length: 15; V: TRBV10-1
DNA: TGTGCCAGCAGCTTAGACAGGGAGAACACTGAAGCTTTCTTT; CDR3: CASSLDRENTEAFF; D: -; J: TRBJ1-1; size: few; length: 14; V: TRBV13
DNA: TGTGCCAGTAAGGGAGCGGGAGGAGACGAGCAGTACTTC; CDR3: CASKGAGGDEQYF; D: TRBD2; J: TRBJ2-7; size: -; length: 13; V: TRBV19
DNA: TGTGCCAGCTCACCCCGGGAGCCCTACGAGCAGTACTTC; CDR3: CASSPREPYEQYF; D: -; J: TRBJ2-7; size: -; length: 13; V: TRBV18
DNA: TGTGCCATCAGTGCAGGGGGCGGGAACACTGAAGCTTTCTTT; CDR3: CAISAGGGNTEAFF; D: TRBD1; J: TRBJ1-1; size: -; length: 14; V: TRBV10-3
DNA: TGTGCCAGCAGGGTCGACAGGGTATCCTACGAGCAGTACTTC; CDR3: CASRVDRVSYEQYF; D: TRBD1; J: TRBJ2-7; size: -; length: 14; V: TRBV27
DNA: TGTGCCAGCAGCTTAGAAAGCAGGGGGCTTGGTGAAGCTTTCTTT; CDR3: CASSLESRGLGEAFF; D: TRBD1; J: TRBJ1-1; size: -; length: 15; V: TRBV7-2